These 16 T cell receptor beta chains were sequenced from one sample in a study of Ad26.COV2.S vaccination and SARS-CoV-2 variants. Treatment here: some 20 received Ad26.COV2.S at low or high dose, single or two shots; several received placebo; per-sample allocation not given. Sampling occurred on day 63 after the first vaccine or placebo injection. The table came from immunoSEQ multiplex PCR; TCRdb's copy has only in-frame clones and leaves some out. The sample yields some 240,000 clones, roughly nine tenths seen once. Sample: peripheral blood, taken in a trial of Ad26.COV2.S vaccine versus placebo. Receptors were obtained from a person between 18 and 65 years old who received the Ad26.COV2.S COVID-19 vaccine or a placebo.

This chain links TRBV7-2 with TRBJ1-3, with no clear D. The V end lost 2 bases, the J end lost 11 bases, and 16 bases lay between the germline ends. Germline V gives CDR1 SGHTA, CDR2 FQGNSA. The CDR3 is made up of 14 amino acids. The CDR3 region is CASSLSQVPGAIYF. The CDR3 DNA reads TGTGCCAGCAGCTTAAGTCAGGTCCCTGGTGCCATATATTTT.

The chain links TRBV7-2 to TRBJ2-7; 10 bases map to TRBD2. This CDR3 comprises 13 residues. V shed 5 bases, J shed 4 bases, and the junction held 2 bases outside the gene matches. Germline assignment: CDR1 SGHTA and CDR2 FQGNSA. CDR3 DNA: TGTGCCAGCAGCCCAGCGGGGGGGTACGAGCAGTACTTC. Its translation: CASSPAGGYEQYF.

The chain uses TRBV21-1 and TRBJ2-5; the D call TRBD2 from the table was never checked on the DNA. TRBV21-1 is termed a pseudogene. This CDR3 has 12 amino acids. The CDR3 coding sequence is TGTGCTAGCAGCACGGCTAGCGGGGGGCATTACTTC. Translation gives CASSTASGGHYF.

This chain links TRBV7-2 with TRBJ2-3, with a possible D match to TRBD2 (6 bases). Trimming removed 10 bases at V and 4 bases at J, with 18 bases between. The CDR3 covers 14 residues. Germline CDR1 and CDR2: SGHTA and FQGNSA. Here the CDR3 DNA reads TGTGCCACCGGAGGGGCGGGAAGCGCAGATACGCAGTATTTT. Its protein is CATGGAGSADTQYF. Full variable domain (rest looked up from reference TRBV7-2 and TRBJ2-3): GAGVSQSPSNKVTEKGKDVELRCDPISGHTALYWYRQSLGQGLEFLIYFQGNSAPDKSGLPSDRFSAERTGGSVSTLTIQRTQQEDSAVYLCATGGAGSADTQYFGPGTRLTVL.

This sequence joins TRBV7-6 and TRBJ2-3; D call uncertain. There are 14 residues in the CDR3. Trimming removed 1 base at V and 6 bases at J, with 11 bases between. The germline CDR1 and CDR2 sequences are SGHVS and FNYEAQ. In DNA form, the CDR3 reads TGTGCCAGCAGCTTAGGGGGAAGGTGGGATACGCAGTATTTT. Translation gives CASSLGGRWDTQYF.

This sequence joins TRBV4-1 and TRBJ1-4, with a tentative D call TRBD1 (5 bases). The CDR3 runs to 16 residues. Germline-derived CDR1 and CDR2 are MGHRA and YSYEKL. The V gene lost 3 bases and the J gene lost 7 bases, with 18 bases spanning the gap. CDR3 sequence (DNA): TGCGCCAGCAGCCAGACCACGAAGGCTCAGGGTGAAAAACTGTTTTTT. Its protein is CASSQTTKAQGEKLFF.

The CDR3 protein is CASMRSGGDEKLFF. The CDR3 region has the DNA TGTGCCAGCATGAGGTCAGGGGGCGATGAAAAACTGTTTTTT. J is TRBJ1-4 and V is TRBV2; TRBD1 agrees at 8 bases. There are 14 residues in the CDR3. Germline assignment: CDR1 SNHLY and CDR2 FYNNEI. Trimming cost V 7 bases and J 6 bases; bases outside gene matches: 7.

The J gene is TRBJ1-1, the V gene TRBV7-8, with D perhaps matching TRBD1 (6 bases). V was cut by 5 bases and J by 0 bases, with 19 bases left in between. The germline V gene encodes CDR1 SGHVS and CDR2 FQNEAQ. The CDR3 spans 17 residues. CDR3 loop: CASSPRGQGILNTEAFF. CDR3 sequence (DNA): TGTGCCAGCAGCCCGCGGGGGCAGGGCATATTGAACACTGAAGCTTTCTTT.

The chain couples TRBV30 to TRBJ2-3; possibly TRBD1 for D (6 bases). V was pared by 2 bases and J by 4 bases, with 16 bases between. Germline lookup yields CDR1 GTSNPN and CDR2 SVGIG (reference sequence). The CDR3 has 15 amino acids. CDR3 residues: CAWSSAGVMADTQYF. The CDR3, as DNA: TGTGCCTGGAGTTCTGCAGGGGTGATGGCAGATACGCAGTATTTT.

The chain employs TRBV11-3 and TRBJ1-6; 7 bases are a match to TRBD1. The CDR3 is 16 amino acids. V dropped 6 bases and J dropped 7; count of bases not matched to a gene: 12. Germline V gene sequence: CDR1 SGHNT, CDR2 YENEEA. The CDR3 loop reads CASRSRAGTENSPLHF. CDR3 bases: TGTGCCAGCAGATCGCGGGCCGGGACAGAAAATTCACCCCTCCACTTT. Using reference TRBV11-3 and TRBJ1-6 for the parts outside the CDR3, the full variable domain is EAGVVQSPRYKIIEKKQPVAFWCNPISGHNTLYWYLQNLGQGPELLIRYENEEAVDDSQLPKDRFSAERLKGVDSTLKIQPAELGDSAVYLCASRSRAGTENSPLHFGNGTRLTVT.

The chain carries TRBV5-5 and TRBJ2-7, with a tentative D call TRBD2 (6 bases). Per the germline V gene, CDR1 is SGHKS and CDR2 is YYEKEE (reference sequence). V was trimmed by 0 bases and J by 12 bases, leaving 19 bases between them. CDR3 length: 14 residues. DNA of the CDR3: TGTGCCAGCAGCTTGGATCTACTAGCCCGATCTAGGTACGTC. Protein product: CASSLDLLARSRYV.

This chain connects TRBV6-2 or TRBV6-3 to TRBJ2-1, with D possibly being TRBD1 or TRBD2 (6 bases each). The CDR3 is made up of 14 amino acids. Germline V gene data show CDR1 as MNHEY and CDR2 as SVGEGT. Trimming left V 5 bases short and J 4 bases short, with 12 bases between. This CDR3 is CASSKGGSYNEQFF. The CDR3 DNA sequence: TGTGCCAGCAGTAAAGGGGGGTCGTACAATGAGCAGTTCTTC.

The table lists this clone with a count of one. The chain carries TRBV7-2 and TRBJ2-5; D is uncertain. Germline CDR1 and CDR2: SGHTA and FQGNSA. This CDR3 comprises 15 residues. V lost 2 bases to trimming and J lost 3 bases, with 13 bases between them. Here the CDR3 DNA reads TGTGCCAGCAGCTTAAGGGTCGCTGGGGAAGAGACCCAGTACTTC. Translation: CASSLRVAGEETQYF.

The rearrangement uses TRBV30 and TRBJ1-2; D is unclear. CDR3 size: 12 residues. Trimming cost V 7 bases and J 0 bases, with 9 bases left between them. Germline lookup yields CDR1 GTSNPN and CDR2 SVGIG (reference sequence). CDR3 amino acids: CAFTETNYGYTF. CDR3 bases: TGTGCCTTCACGGAGACTAACTATGGCTACACCTTC. Filled out from reference TRBV30 and TRBJ1-2, the complete variable domain reads SQTIHQWPATLVQPVGSPLSLECTVEGTSNPNLYWYRQAAGRGLQLLFYSVGIGQISSEVPQNLSASRPQDRQFILSSKKLLLSDSGFYLCAFTETNYGYTFGSGTRLTVV.

This sequence joins TRBV7-3 and TRBJ2-1; TRBD2 matches at 7 bases. Germline values: CDR1 SGHTA, CDR2 FQGTGA. J gave up 4 bases and V 5 bases, and 11 bases lay outside the gene matches. The CDR3 runs to 16 residues. The CDR3 DNA reads as TGTGCCAGCAGCCCCAGCGGGACCGCCTTTTACAATGAGCAGTTCTTC. Protein sequence: CASSPSGTAFYNEQFF.

The J gene is TRBJ1-4, the V gene TRBV6-6; 8 positions agree with TRBD1. With V trimmed by 5 bases and J by 9 bases, 8 bases remained unmatched. Germline lookup yields CDR1 MNHNY and CDR2 SVGAGI (reference sequence). This CDR3 has 14 amino acids. The CDR3 DNA sequence: TGTGCCAGCAGTACAGGGGGAGGTGGTCAAAAACTGTTTTTT. It codes for CASSTGGGGQKLFF.